This section outlines one TCR beta chain sequence together with its context. Its cognate antigen is unknown. The sample comes from a study of CXCR3-negative and CXCR3-positive naive CD8 T cells. The authors prepared UMI-labeled TRB cDNA libraries by 5' RACE. TCRdb reanalyzed the 5' RACE reads, giving one entry per CDR3 protein sequence and no DNA. This table lists about 84,000 distinct CDR3 sequences. This CDR3 is built from 18 residues. The V gene's germline CDR1 is SGHAT and CDR2 FQNNGV. Every CD8+ subset sample held a few hundred thousand flow-sorted cells, done in triplicate. Study conclusions and caveats: Both naive subsets, CXCR3-negative and CXCR3-positive, displayed similar TRBV-TRBJ usage, unlike memory cells. With CXCR3 expression partially decreased after cryopreservation, most assays relied on fresh PBMCs. CXCR3-negative naive cells had less hydrophobic TRB CDR3s than did CXCR3-positive naive cells.

The chain joins TRBV11-2 to TRBJ2-2. The TCR originated in a human donor in good health. Some clones in this sample may be carry-over from other donors' samples. The specimen sequenced was naive CXCR3+ CD8+ T cells from blood. Subset noted: CD45RO-CCR7+CD27+CD95- naive CD8+ T cells expressing CXCR3 (TNR3+). The CDR3 spells CASSLIPFSGANTGELFF.